These T cell receptor beta chains were read from a single sample in a study of OX40 agonist ivuxolimab in advanced cancers. Here immunoSEQ multiplex PCR was the method, and the copy in TCRdb shows in-frame clones only, minus some. The sample lists 55,000 to 70,000 clones; approximately 80% were seen once. Sequences were derived from CD4+ or CD8+ T cells sorted from blood, sampled in a trial of the OX40 agonist ivuxolimab. The origin of the receptors is an adult with an advanced solid tumor such as melanoma, head and neck, liver or kidney cancer. Each CDR3 is given with its conserved first and last residue. Each record gives: J gene, D gene, clone size, V gene, CDR3 protein, CDR3 DNA. The D gene is left open where the match is weak. Size tells how often a clone was seen (once, few, many) or the class of an expanded clone, and some rows leave it out.

J: TRBJ2-7
D: -
size: -
V: TRBV14
CDR3: CASSQAGGVEQYF
DNA: TGTGCCAGCAGCCAAGCAGGCGGGGTCGAGCAGTACTTC

J: TRBJ1-2
D: -
size: -
V: TRBV6-6
CDR3: CASSSSNYGYTF
DNA: TGTGCCAGCAGCTCGTCGAACTATGGCTACACCTTC

J: TRBJ1-2
D: -
size: -
V: TRBV7-2
CDR3: CASNLRGQGGSYTF
DNA: TGTGCCAGCAACCTACGTGGGCAGGGCGGGAGCTACACCTTC

J: TRBJ1-2
D: -
size: -
V: TRBV6-6
CDR3: CASSYAGAGGYTF
DNA: TGTGCCAGCAGTTACGCAGGCGCTGGTGGCTACACCTTC

J: TRBJ2-7
D: TRBD1
size: -
V: TRBV6-1
CDR3: CASKAGGFLEQYF
DNA: TGTGCCAGCAAGGCAGGGGGATTTCTCGAGCAGTACTTC

J: TRBJ1-5
D: -
size: -
V: TRBV10-1
CDR3: CASSESTAYSNQPQHF
DNA: TGCGCCAGCAGTGAGTCGACGGCGTATAGCAATCAGCCCCAGCATTTT

J: TRBJ1-2
D: -
size: -
V: TRBV28
CDR3: CASSPTAGSTNYGYTF
DNA: TGTGCCAGCAGTCCGACAGCCGGATCTACTAACTATGGCTACACCTTC

J: TRBJ2-7
D: -
size: -
V: TRBV4-1
CDR3: CASSPRAGSSYEQYF
DNA: TGCGCCAGCAGCCCTCGGGCCGGGAGCTCCTACGAGCAGTACTTC

J: TRBJ2-2
D: -
size: -
V: TRBV7-2
CDR3: CASSLFGGTNTGELFF
DNA: TGTGCCAGCAGCTTATTCGGTGGCACAAACACCGGGGAGCTGTTTTTT

J: TRBJ1-6
D: TRBD1
size: -
V: TRBV7-9
CDR3: CASSLTGAYNSPLHF
DNA: TGTGCCAGCAGCTTGACAGGGGCCTATAATTCACCCCTCCACTTT

J: TRBJ1-6
D: -
size: -
V: TRBV4-1
CDR3: CASSQQLMGAGSSYNSPLHF
DNA: TGCGCCAGCAGCCAACAGCTAATGGGGGCAGGGAGCTCCTATAATTCACCCCTCCACTTT

J: TRBJ1-3
D: TRBD1
size: once
V: TRBV6-5
CDR3: CASSSGQGAAGNTIYF
DNA: TGTGCCAGCAGTTCCGGACAGGGGGCAGCTGGAAACACCATATATTTT

J: TRBJ1-2
D: -
size: -
V: TRBV28
CDR3: CASSFGTANYGYTF
DNA: TGTGCCAGCAGTTTTGGGACGGCTAACTATGGCTACACCTTC

J: TRBJ1-2
D: TRBD1
size: -
V: TRBV29-1
CDR3: CSVRDRGDGYTF
DNA: TGCAGCGTTCGAGACAGGGGGGATGGCTACACCTTC

J: TRBJ2-7
D: -
size: -
V: TRBV20-1
CDR3: CSARGVGEQYF
DNA: TGCAGTGCTAGAGGGGTAGGCGAGCAGTACTTC

J: TRBJ1-5
D: TRBD1
size: -
V: TRBV18
CDR3: CASSPVGTGGQPQHF
DNA: TGTGCCAGCTCACCGGTCGGGACAGGGGGCCAGCCCCAGCATTTT

J: TRBJ1-1
D: -
size: -
V: TRBV11-2
CDR3: CASSLGLIEKAFF
DNA: TGTGCCAGCAGCTTAGGATTGATAGAGAAGGCTTTCTTT

J: TRBJ1-1
D: TRBD1
size: -
V: TRBV4-3
CDR3: CASSQDRGGTEAFF
DNA: TGCGCCAGCAGCCAGGACAGGGGCGGTACTGAAGCTTTCTTT

J: TRBJ1-2
D: TRBD1
size: -
V: TRBV7-2
CDR3: CASSWDRGSYGYTF
DNA: TGTGCCAGCAGCTGGGACAGGGGGTCTTATGGCTACACCTTC

J: TRBJ2-5
D: TRBD2
size: few
V: TRBV27
CDR3: CASSSTAGVGTQYF
DNA: TGTGCCAGCAGCTCGACCGCGGGAGTAGGGACCCAGTACTTC

J: TRBJ2-7
D: -
size: once
V: TRBV5-1
CDR3: CASSLTVGGAEQYF
DNA: TGCGCCAGCAGCTTGACCGTGGGTGGGGCCGAGCAGTACTTC

J: TRBJ1-1
D: -
size: -
V: TRBV2
CDR3: CASRRRQENTEAFF
DNA: TGTGCCAGCAGGAGAAGACAAGAGAACACTGAAGCTTTCTTT

J: TRBJ1-6
D: TRBD1
size: -
V: TRBV23-1
CDR3: CASSQNRDRGPYNSPLHF
DNA: TGCGCCAGCAGTCAAAACCGGGACAGGGGGCCATATAATTCACCCCTCCACTTT

J: TRBJ2-6
D: -
size: -
V: TRBV5-4
CDR3: CASSLDPDSGANVLTF
DNA: TGTGCCAGCAGCTTGGATCCGGACTCTGGGGCCAACGTCCTGACTTTC

J: TRBJ2-7
D: TRBD2
size: -
V: TRBV5-4
CDR3: CASSFNTLAGGLLGEQYF
DNA: TGTGCCAGCAGCTTTAACACGCTAGCGGGGGGCCTTCTTGGCGAGCAGTACTTC

J: TRBJ1-1
D: -
size: -
V: TRBV20-1
CDR3: CSASENTEAFF
DNA: TGCAGTGCTAGTGAAAACACTGAAGCTTTCTTT

J: TRBJ2-4
D: -
size: -
V: TRBV5-1
CDR3: CASSLEGSKNIQYF
DNA: TGCGCCAGCAGCTTGGAGGGCAGTAAAAACATTCAGTACTTC

J: TRBJ1-5
D: -
size: -
V: TRBV4-1
CDR3: CASSQGDRRPGQPQHF
DNA: TGCGCCAGCAGCCAAGGTGACAGGAGGCCAGGTCAGCCCCAGCATTTT

J: TRBJ2-1
D: -
size: -
V: TRBV2
CDR3: CASSVEGGPYNEQFF
DNA: TGTGCCAGCAGTGTTGAAGGGGGGCCCTACAATGAGCAGTTCTTC

J: TRBJ2-7
D: TRBD1
size: -
V: TRBV2
CDR3: CASSEDEGQGREQYF
DNA: TGTGCCAGCAGTGAAGACGAGGGACAGGGGAGGGAGCAGTACTTC

J: TRBJ1-6
D: TRBD1
size: -
V: TRBV5-1
CDR3: CASSLNKRTGAPLHF
DNA: TGCGCCAGCAGCTTGAATAAACGGACAGGGGCACCCCTCCACTTT

J: TRBJ2-2
D: TRBD1
size: -
V: TRBV9
CDR3: CASSARISGTAGELFF
DNA: TGTGCCAGCAGCGCTCGGATCTCCGGGACAGCGGGGGAGCTGTTTTTT

J: TRBJ2-3
D: -
size: -
V: TRBV27
CDR3: CASSLLTLGTDTQYF
DNA: TGTGCCAGCAGTTTATTAACTTTGGGGACAGATACGCAGTATTTT

J: TRBJ2-7
D: -
size: few
V: TRBV5-6
CDR3: CASSSVTATPYEQYF
DNA: TGTGCCAGCAGCTCGGTGACAGCTACGCCCTACGAGCAGTACTTC

J: TRBJ2-2
D: -
size: -
V: TRBV6-6
CDR3: CVATPRAETGELFF
DNA: TGTGTCGCCACCCCCAGGGCGGAGACCGGGGAGCTGTTTTTT

J: TRBJ1-5
D: TRBD1
size: -
V: TRBV6-1
CDR3: CASTVTGDQPQHF
DNA: TGTGCCAGCACCGTGACAGGGGATCAGCCCCAGCATTTT

J: TRBJ1-3
D: -
size: -
V: TRBV18
CDR3: CASSSNSGFSGNTIYF
DNA: TGTGCCAGCTCCTCTAATTCGGGATTCTCTGGAAACACCATATATTTT

J: TRBJ1-2
D: -
size: -
V: TRBV6-6
CDR3: CACFVAGRGNGYTF
DNA: TGTGCCTGCTTCGTTGCAGGGCGGGGGAATGGCTACACCTTC

J: TRBJ1-1
D: -
size: -
V: TRBV5-8
CDR3: CASSWTENTEAFF
DNA: TGTGCCAGCAGCTGGACGGAAAACACTGAAGCTTTCTTT

J: TRBJ2-2
D: TRBD1
size: -
V: TRBV18
CDR3: CASSPQNLQGTGELFF
DNA: TGTGCCAGCTCACCACAGAACCTACAGGGGACCGGGGAGCTGTTTTTT

J: TRBJ2-3
D: -
size: -
V: TRBV7-2
CDR3: CASSLVVGSDTQYF
DNA: TGTGCCAGCAGCTTAGTAGTGGGTTCAGATACGCAGTATTTT

J: TRBJ1-1
D: -
size: few
V: TRBV28
CDR3: CASRATGGATEAFF
DNA: TGTGCCAGCAGGGCCACAGGTGGTGCCACTGAAGCTTTCTTT

J: TRBJ1-6
D: -
size: -
V: TRBV7-9
CDR3: CASSLGSGGNSPLHF
DNA: TGTGCCAGCAGCTTAGGTTCCGGAGGTAATTCACCCCTCCACTTT

J: TRBJ2-2
D: -
size: -
V: TRBV7-3
CDR3: CASSLVTGPRNTGELFF
DNA: TGTGCCAGCAGCTTGGTGACCGGGCCGAGAAACACCGGGGAGCTGTTTTTT

J: TRBJ1-4
D: -
size: -
V: TRBV2
CDR3: CASRDGQLGEKLFF
DNA: TGTGCCAGCAGGGACGGACAGCTGGGTGAAAAACTGTTTTTT

J: TRBJ1-2
D: -
size: -
V: TRBV5-8
CDR3: CASSLARGAPYGYTF
DNA: TGTGCCAGCAGCTTGGCCCGAGGTGCCCCCTATGGCTACACCTTC

J: TRBJ2-7
D: -
size: -
V: TRBV6-1
CDR3: CASSDPARDNSYEQYF
DNA: TGTGCCAGCAGTGATCCCGCCCGGGACAACTCCTACGAGCAGTACTTC

J: TRBJ2-1
D: -
size: -
V: TRBV5-4
CDR3: CASSLRGENNEQFF
DNA: TGTGCCAGCAGCTTACGCGGGGAGAACAATGAGCAGTTCTTC

J: TRBJ2-3
D: TRBD1
size: -
V: TRBV6-5
CDR3: CASSLGQFTDTQYF
DNA: TGTGCCAGCAGTCTGGGACAGTTCACAGATACGCAGTATTTT

J: TRBJ2-7
D: TRBD2
size: -
V: TRBV2
CDR3: CASSPGLADWYYEQYF
DNA: TGTGCCAGCAGTCCGGGACTAGCGGATTGGTACTACGAGCAGTACTTC

J: TRBJ1-5
D: TRBD1
size: few
V: TRBV5-6
CDR3: CASSSYWSDREVNQPQHF
DNA: TGTGCCAGCAGCTCCTACTGGTCGGACAGGGAGGTGAATCAGCCCCAGCATTTT

J: TRBJ2-7
D: -
size: -
V: TRBV20-1
CDR3: CGTRDNYEQYF
DNA: TGCGGCACTCGGGACAACTACGAGCAGTACTTC

J: TRBJ1-3
D: -
size: -
V: TRBV19
CDR3: CASSRGQKLNTIYF
DNA: TGTGCCAGTAGCCGAGGACAGAAGCTAAACACCATATATTTT

J: TRBJ2-6
D: -
size: -
V: TRBV7-9
CDR3: CASSGAFSGANVLTF
DNA: TGTGCCAGCAGCGGGGCTTTCTCTGGGGCCAACGTCCTGACTTTC

J: TRBJ2-1
D: TRBD2
size: -
V: TRBV27
CDR3: CASSFSTSGGSPYNEQFF
DNA: TGTGCCAGCAGTTTCTCGACTAGCGGGGGGTCCCCCTACAATGAGCAGTTCTTC